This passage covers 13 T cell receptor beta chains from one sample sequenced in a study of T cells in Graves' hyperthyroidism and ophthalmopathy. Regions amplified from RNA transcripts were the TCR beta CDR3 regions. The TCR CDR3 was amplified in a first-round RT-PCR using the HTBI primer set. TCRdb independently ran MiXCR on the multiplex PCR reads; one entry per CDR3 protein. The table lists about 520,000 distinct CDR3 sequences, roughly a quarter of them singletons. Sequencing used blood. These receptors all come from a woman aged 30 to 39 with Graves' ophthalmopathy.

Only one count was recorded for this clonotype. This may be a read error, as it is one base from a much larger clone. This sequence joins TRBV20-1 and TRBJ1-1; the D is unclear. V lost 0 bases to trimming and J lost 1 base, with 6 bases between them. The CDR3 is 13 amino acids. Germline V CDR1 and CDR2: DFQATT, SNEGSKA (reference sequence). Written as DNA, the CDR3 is TGCAGTGCTAGAGAGGACTGGAACACTGAAGCTTTCTTT. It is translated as CSAREDWNTEAFF.

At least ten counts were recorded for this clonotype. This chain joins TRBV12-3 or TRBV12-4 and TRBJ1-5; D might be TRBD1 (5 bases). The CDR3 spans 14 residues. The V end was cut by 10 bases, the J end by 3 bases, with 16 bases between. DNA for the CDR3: TGTGCCATCAGGGACTTTTACCCCAATCAGCCCCAGCATTTT. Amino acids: CAIRDFYPNQPQHF.

CDR3 bases: TGTGCCAGCAGTTACTCGGTCCCTAGCCCCTCCTACGAGCAGTACTTC. This sequence encodes CASSYSVPSPSYEQYF. This chain links TRBV6-5 with TRBJ2-7; weak D call: TRBD2 (5 bases). V was clipped by 0 bases and J by 0 bases, with 12 bases between them. Germline values: CDR1 MNHEY, CDR2 SVGAGI. CDR3 length: 16 amino acids.

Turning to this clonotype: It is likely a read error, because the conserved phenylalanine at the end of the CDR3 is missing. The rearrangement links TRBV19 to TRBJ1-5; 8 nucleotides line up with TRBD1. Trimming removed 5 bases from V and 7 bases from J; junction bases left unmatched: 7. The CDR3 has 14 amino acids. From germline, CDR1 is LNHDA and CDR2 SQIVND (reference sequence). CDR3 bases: TGTGCCAGTAGTTCAGGGGGCGGGGGGCAGCCCCAGCATTTG. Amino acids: CASSSGGGGQPQHL.

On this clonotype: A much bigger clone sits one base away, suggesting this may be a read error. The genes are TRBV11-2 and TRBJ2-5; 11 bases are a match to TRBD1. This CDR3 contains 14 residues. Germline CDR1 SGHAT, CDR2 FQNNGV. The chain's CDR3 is CASSSGTGGETKYF. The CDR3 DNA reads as TGTGCCAGCAGCAGCGGGACAGGGGGGGAGACCAAGTACTTC.

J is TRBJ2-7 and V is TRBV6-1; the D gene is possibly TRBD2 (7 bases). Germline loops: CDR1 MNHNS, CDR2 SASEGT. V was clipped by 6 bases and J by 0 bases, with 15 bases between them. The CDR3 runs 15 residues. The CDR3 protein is CASSHRGALSYEQYF. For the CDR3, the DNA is TGTGCCAGCAGCCACCGGGGGGCCCTCTCCTACGAGCAGTACTTC.

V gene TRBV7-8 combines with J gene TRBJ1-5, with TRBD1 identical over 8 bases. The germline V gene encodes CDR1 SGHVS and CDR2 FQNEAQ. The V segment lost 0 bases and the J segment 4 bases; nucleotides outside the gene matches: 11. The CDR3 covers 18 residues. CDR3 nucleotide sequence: TGTGCCAGCAGCTTAGCCAATGCTGGGACAGGCCTAAATCAGCCCCAGCATTTT. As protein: CASSLANAGTGLNQPQHF. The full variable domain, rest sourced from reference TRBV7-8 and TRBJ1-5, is GAGVSQSPRYKVAKRGQDVALRCDPISGHVSLFWYQQALGQGPEFLTYFQNEAQLDKSGLPSDRFFAERPEGSVSTLKIQRTQQEDSAVYLCASSLANAGTGLNQPQHFGDGTRLSIL.

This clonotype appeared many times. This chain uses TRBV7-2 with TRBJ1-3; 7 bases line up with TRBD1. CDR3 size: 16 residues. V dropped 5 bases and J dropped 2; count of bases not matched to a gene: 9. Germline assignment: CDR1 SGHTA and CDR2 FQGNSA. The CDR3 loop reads CASSTRQGETGNTIYF. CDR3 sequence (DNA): TGTGCCAGCAGCACACGACAGGGAGAGACTGGAAACACCATATATTTT.

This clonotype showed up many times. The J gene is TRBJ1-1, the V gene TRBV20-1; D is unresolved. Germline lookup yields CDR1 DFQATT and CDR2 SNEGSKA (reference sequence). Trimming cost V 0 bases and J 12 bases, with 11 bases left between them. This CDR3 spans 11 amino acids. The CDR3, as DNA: TGCAGTGCTAGAGATAAGAGGCGGCCTTTCTTT. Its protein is CSARDKRRPFF.

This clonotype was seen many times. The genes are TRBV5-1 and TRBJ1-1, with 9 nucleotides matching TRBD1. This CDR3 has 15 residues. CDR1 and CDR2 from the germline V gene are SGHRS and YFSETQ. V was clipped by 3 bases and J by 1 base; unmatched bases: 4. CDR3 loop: CASSYQQGANTEAFF. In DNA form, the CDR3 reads TGCGCCAGCAGCTACCAACAGGGGGCGAACACTGAAGCTTTCTTT.

The CDR3 DNA reads as TGTGCCAGTAGTACAAGGGTCAACACTGAAGCTTTCTTT. It is translated as CASSTRVNTEAFF. The chain employs TRBV19 and TRBJ1-1; D ambiguous. Deletions cut 4 bases from V and 2 bases from J, with 8 bases between. The CDR3 contains 13 residues. In germline, CDR1 is LNHDA, CDR2 SQIVND (reference sequence).

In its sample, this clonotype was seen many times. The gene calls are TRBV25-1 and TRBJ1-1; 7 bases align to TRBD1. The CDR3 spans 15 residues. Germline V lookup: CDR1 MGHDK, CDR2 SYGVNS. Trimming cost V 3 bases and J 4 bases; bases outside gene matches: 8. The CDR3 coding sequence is TGTGCCAGCAGTGATTGGGGCAGGGGGACCACTGAAGCTTTCTTT. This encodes CASSDWGRGTTEAFF. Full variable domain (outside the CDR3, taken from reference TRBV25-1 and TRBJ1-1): EADIYQTPRYLVIGTGKKITLECSQTMGHDKMYWYQQDPGMELHLIHYSYGVNSTEKGDLSSESTVSRIRTEHFPLTLESARPSHTSQYLCASSDWGRGTTEAFFGQGTRLTVV.

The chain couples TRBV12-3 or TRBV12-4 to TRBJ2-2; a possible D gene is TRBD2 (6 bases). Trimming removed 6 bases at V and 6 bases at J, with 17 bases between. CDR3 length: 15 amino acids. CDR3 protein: CASSLGRGSAGELFF. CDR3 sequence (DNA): TGTGCCAGCAGCCTAGGGCGGGGATCGGCCGGGGAGCTGTTTTTT.